This T cell receptor beta chain was observed in a study of cytomegalovirus exposure and HLA in healthy donors. From germline, CDR1 is MNHEY and CDR2 SVGAGI. The germline V and J ends were trimmed by 7 bases and 0 bases, with 12 bases remaining between them. CDR3 size: 15 residues. Profiled with immunoSEQ multiplex PCR; TCRdb holds only in-frame clones, not every one. The data show about 280,000 clones, approximately 88% seen once. The chain recombines TRBV6-5 with TRBJ1-4; the D is unclear. This TCR was recovered from a young woman in good health and CMV-seronegative. The sequenced material came from PBMCs. The CDR3 nucleotides read TGTGCCAGCACCCAGGATCCCGCAACTAATGAAAAACTGTTTTTT. This translates into CASTQDPATNEKLFF.